This T cell receptor (beta chain) stems from a study of cytomegalovirus exposure and HLA in healthy donors. Regarding the study as a whole: TCR clusters originating in the first cohort tended to co-occur in the 100 to 150 validation repertoires, according to a later analysis. Reports described diagnosis of cytomegalovirus status by the classifier as highly specific and sensitive.

TCRdb's table, derived via immunoSEQ multiplex PCR, lists solely in-frame clones and lacks some. The table has some 59,000 clones, about 92% seen once. This CDR3 comprises 17 residues. The germline gives CDR1 SGHTA, CDR2 FQGTGA. Trimming at V came to 5 bases and at J to 4 bases, leaving 10 bases not matched to a gene. Points on this clone: Its antigen is undetermined.

This clonotype was obtained from a woman between 18 and 29 years old in good health and CMV-seropositive. Material: PBMCs. The chain joins TRBV7-3 to TRBJ2-2; 10 bases match TRBD2. The CDR3 coding sequence is TGTGCCAGCAGCCCTTCCGCTAGCGGGGGTGCCACCGGGGAGCTGTTTTTT. Translation: CASSPSASGGATGELFF. Filled out from reference TRBV7-3 and TRBJ2-2, the complete variable domain reads GAGVSQTPSNKVTEKGKYVELRCDPISGHTALYWYRQSLGQGPEFLIYFQGTGAADDSGLPNDRFFAVRPEGSVSTLKIQRTERGDSAVYLCASSPSASGGATGELFFGEGSRLTVL.